The clone carrying this T cell receptor beta chain has just one count. Its matching antigen is unknown. Germline V gene lookup returns CDR1 GTSNPN and CDR2 SVGIG (reference sequence). The CDR3 consists of 16 residues. Trimming took 2 bases from V and 5 from J; bases not matched to a gene: 9. Assay used: immunoSEQ multiplex PCR; TCRdb lists only in-frame clones, some missing. The table records about 2.1 million clones, around 93% of them present only once. The record originates from a study of shared clonotypes between healthy human individuals. Study information: Aged 18 to 49, the donors were a couple of women and three men. Findings and limits, study-wide: Larger richness was generally estimated for naive than memory subsets.

The naive CD8 population came from CD45RO-negative cells selected for CCR7, without terminally differentiated effector memory CD45RA+ cells. The clonotype was recovered from a man aged 18 to 35 in good health. Some clones in this sample may be carry-over from other donors' samples. The sequencing input was naive CD8+ T cells from PBMCs. V usage is TRBV30 and J usage is TRBJ2-3, with 11 bases lining up with TRBD2. This CDR3 reads CAWSSFSGRARDTQYF. The CDR3 nucleotides read TGTGCCTGGAGTTCGTTTAGCGGGAGGGCCAGAGATACGCAGTATTTT.